This T cell receptor (beta chain) was documented in a study of OX40 agonist ivuxolimab in advanced cancers. Germline V gene data show CDR1 as MRHNA and CDR2 as SNTAGT. This CDR3 is built from 15 residues. V lost 5 bases and J lost 0, with 8 bases in between. The sample holds one count of this clone. Data came from immunoSEQ multiplex PCR; TCRdb stores just in-frame clones and leaves some out. The sample lists roughly 67,000 clones; around 87% were seen once. The clonotype was recovered from an adult with an advanced solid tumor such as melanoma, head and neck, liver or kidney cancer. Sequencing used CD4+ or CD8+ T cells sorted from blood, obtained in a trial of the OX40 agonist ivuxolimab. The chain carries TRBV6-4 and TRBJ1-6; D call uncertain. This CDR3 reads CASSPESSYNSPLHF. Written as DNA, the CDR3 is TGTGCCAGCAGTCCAGAGAGCTCCTATAATTCACCCCTCCACTTT.